This T cell receptor (beta chain) is from a study of T cells in localized non-small cell lung cancer. The study, taken as a whole, reports: Among the top 100 tumor clones, a median around 62 appeared in adjacent lung. In uninvolved adjacent lung, T cell clonality reached its highest value, exceeding tumor. Without multi-region sequencing, intratumor heterogeneity could not be excluded.

The length of the CDR3 is 13 residues. The germline V gene has CDR1 KGHSH and CDR2 LQKENI. The repertoire was sequenced with immunoSEQ multiplex PCR; TCRdb's copy has only in-frame clones and lacks some. The sample has approximately 15,000 clones; around 89% are singletons. This clone has just one count. Its cognate antigen is unknown. One junction end disagrees with the germline gene, perhaps due to a read error. V gene TRBV18 combines with J gene TRBJ2-7; 9 bases are shared with TRBD1. The source is a woman between 35 and 75 years old with stage III lung adenocarcinoma. The sample in question was peripheral blood mononuclear cells, obtained before any cancer treatment. The CDR3 region has the DNA TGTGCCAGCTTAGGGACAGGGTCCTCCGAGCAGTACTTC. Translation gives CASLGTGSSEQYF.